Reported below is one T cell receptor beta chain. Its antigen is currently unknown. Mismatch with germline at one junction end may stem from a read error. The germline gives CDR1 SQVTM, CDR2 ANQGSEA. The CDR3 has 14 residues. This sample was taken from a study of identical twins. Study-wide findings and caveats: A lower insertion count was a feature of abundant cord blood beta clonotypes, with no such feature in memory repertoires.

Each cDNA held unique molecular identifiers, and template switching gave it a universal primer site. One entry per CDR3 protein results from TCRdb running MiXCR on the 5' RACE reads. The sample shows approximately 700,000 distinct CDR3 sequences, 5.5% to 7.5% of them seen only once. What was sequenced was naive T cells sorted from blood. This chain uses TRBV29-1 with TRBJ2-2, with D possibly being TRBD2 (6 bases). The receptor was isolated from a man between 18 and 29 years old in good health. CDR3 protein: CSVDGGGNTRELFF. CDR3 sequence (DNA): TGCAGCGTTGATGGGGGAGGAAACACCAGGGAGCTGTTTTTT.